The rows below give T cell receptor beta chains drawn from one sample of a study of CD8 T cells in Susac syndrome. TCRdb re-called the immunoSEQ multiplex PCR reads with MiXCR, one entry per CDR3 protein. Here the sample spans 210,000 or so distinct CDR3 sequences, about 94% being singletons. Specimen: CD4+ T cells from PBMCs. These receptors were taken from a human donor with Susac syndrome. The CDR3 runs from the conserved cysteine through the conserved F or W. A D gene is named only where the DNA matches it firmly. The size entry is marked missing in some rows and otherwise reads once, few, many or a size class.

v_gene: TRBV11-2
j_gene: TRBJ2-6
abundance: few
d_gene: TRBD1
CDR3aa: CASSRDSSGANVLTF
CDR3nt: TGTGCCAGCAGCAGGGACAGCTCTGGGGCCAACGTCCTGACTTTC

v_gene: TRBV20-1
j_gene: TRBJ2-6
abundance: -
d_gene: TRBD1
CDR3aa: CSASVTGGFSGANVLTF
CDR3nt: TGCAGTGCTAGCGTGACAGGGGGTTTCTCTGGGGCCAACGTCCTGACTTTC

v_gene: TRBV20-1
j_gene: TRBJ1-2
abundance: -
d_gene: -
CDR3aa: CSARSTQGPYYGYTF
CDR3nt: TGCAGTGCTAGATCCACCCAGGGGCCATACTATGGCTACACCTTC

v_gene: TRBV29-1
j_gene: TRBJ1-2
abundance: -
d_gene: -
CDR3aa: CSVETDGYGYTF
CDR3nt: TGCAGCGTTGAGACGGACGGCTATGGCTACACCTTC

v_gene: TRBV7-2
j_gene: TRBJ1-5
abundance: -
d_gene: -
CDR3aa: CASSLALGSNQPQHF
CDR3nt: TGTGCCAGCAGCTTAGCATTGGGTAGCAATCAGCCCCAGCATTTT

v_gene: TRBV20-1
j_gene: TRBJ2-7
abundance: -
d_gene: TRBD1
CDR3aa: CSAGDRATNEQYF
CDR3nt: TGCAGTGCTGGGGACAGGGCGACCAACGAGCAGTACTTC

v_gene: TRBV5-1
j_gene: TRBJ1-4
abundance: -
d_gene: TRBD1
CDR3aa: CASSPTGVDEKLFF
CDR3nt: TGCGCCAGCAGCCCGACAGGGGTCGATGAAAAACTGTTTTTT

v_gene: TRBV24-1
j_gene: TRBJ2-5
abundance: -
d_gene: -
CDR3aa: CATSGPGQETQYF
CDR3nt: TGTGCCACCAGTGGTCCAGGGCAAGAGACCCAGTACTTC

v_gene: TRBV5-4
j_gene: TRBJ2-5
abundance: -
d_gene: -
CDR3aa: CASSPTPTSYQETQYF
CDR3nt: TGTGCCAGCAGCCCCACTCCGACATCCTACCAAGAGACCCAGTACTTC

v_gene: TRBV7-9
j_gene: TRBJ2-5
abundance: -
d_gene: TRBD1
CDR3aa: CASSSTGGVETQYF
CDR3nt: TGTGCCAGCAGCTCGACAGGGGGAGTTGAGACCCAGTACTTC

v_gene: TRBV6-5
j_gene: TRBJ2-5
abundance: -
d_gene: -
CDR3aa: CASSFIRRVGETQYF
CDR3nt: TGTGCCAGCAGCTTCATACGCAGGGTTGGGGAGACCCAGTACTTC

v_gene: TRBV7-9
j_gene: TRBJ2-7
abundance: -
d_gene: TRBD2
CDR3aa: CASSSRGAYEQYF
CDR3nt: TGTGCCAGCAGCTCACGGGGGGCCTACGAGCAGTACTTC

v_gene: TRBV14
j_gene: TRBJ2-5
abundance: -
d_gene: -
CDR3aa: CASSQRTALRETQYF
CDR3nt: TGTGCCAGCAGCCAACGGACAGCACTTCGAGAGACCCAGTACTTC

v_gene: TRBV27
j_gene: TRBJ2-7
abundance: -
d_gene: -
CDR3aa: CASREWGGRQVQYF
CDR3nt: TGTGCCAGCAGGGAGTGGGGGGGGCGCCAGGTGCAGTACTTC

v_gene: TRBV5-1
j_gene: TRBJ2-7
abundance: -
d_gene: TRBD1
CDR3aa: CASSLTGDSYEQYF
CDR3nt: TGCGCCAGCAGCCTTACAGGGGACTCCTACGAGCAGTACTTC

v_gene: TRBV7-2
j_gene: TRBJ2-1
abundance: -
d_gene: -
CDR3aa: CASSLARRAYNEQFF
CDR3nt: TGTGCCAGCAGCTTAGCGCGCCGCGCCTACAATGAGCAGTTCTTC

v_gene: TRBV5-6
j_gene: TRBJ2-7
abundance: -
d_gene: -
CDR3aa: CASSKVGGEGRIYEQYF
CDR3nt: TGTGCCAGCAGCAAGGTGGGAGGTGAGGGGAGGATCTACGAGCAGTACTTC

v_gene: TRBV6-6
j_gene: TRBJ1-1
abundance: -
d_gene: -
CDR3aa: CASSLTVEAFF
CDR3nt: TGTGCCAGCAGCCTGACAGTTGAAGCTTTCTTT

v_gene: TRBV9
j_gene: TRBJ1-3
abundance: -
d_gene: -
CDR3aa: CASSVTGENSGNTIYF
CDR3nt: TGTGCCAGCAGCGTCACGGGGGAGAACTCTGGAAACACCATATATTTT

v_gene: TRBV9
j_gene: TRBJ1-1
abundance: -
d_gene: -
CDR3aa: CASSVEPGGNTEAFF
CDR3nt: TGTGCCAGCAGCGTAGAACCTGGGGGGAACACTGAAGCTTTCTTT

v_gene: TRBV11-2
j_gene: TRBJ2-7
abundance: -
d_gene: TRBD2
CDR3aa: CASSLDSAGREQYF
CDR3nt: TGTGCCAGCAGCTTAGATTCAGCGGGGAGGGAGCAGTACTTC

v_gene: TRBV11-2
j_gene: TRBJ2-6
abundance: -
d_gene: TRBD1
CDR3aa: CASRLGVGRGLTGGANVLTF
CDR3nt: TGTGCCAGCAGACTTGGGGTGGGAAGGGGGCTTACCGGCGGAGCCAACGTCCTGACTTTC

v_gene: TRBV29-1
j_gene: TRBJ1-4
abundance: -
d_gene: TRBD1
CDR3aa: CSAGVTGANEKLFF
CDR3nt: TGCAGCGCAGGGGTGACAGGGGCTAATGAAAAACTGTTTTTT

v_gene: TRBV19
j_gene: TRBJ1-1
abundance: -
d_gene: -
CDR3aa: CASSPGSAGENTEAFF
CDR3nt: TGTGCCAGTAGTCCAGGGAGCGCCGGAGAGAACACTGAAGCTTTCTTT

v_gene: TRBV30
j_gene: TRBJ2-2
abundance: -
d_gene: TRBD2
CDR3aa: CAWRLRGGLVGELFF
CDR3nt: TGTGCCTGGAGGTTACGGGGGGGCCTTGTCGGGGAGCTGTTTTTT

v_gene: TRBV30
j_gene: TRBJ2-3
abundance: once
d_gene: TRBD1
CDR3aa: CAWSVRRTGPIQRTDTQYF
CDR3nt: TGTGCCTGGAGTGTAAGAAGGACAGGACCTATCCAACGCACAGATACGCAGTATTTT

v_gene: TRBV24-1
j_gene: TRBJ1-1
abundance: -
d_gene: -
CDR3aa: CATRGRGNTEAFF
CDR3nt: TGTGCCACCAGGGGGCGAGGGAACACTGAAGCTTTCTTT

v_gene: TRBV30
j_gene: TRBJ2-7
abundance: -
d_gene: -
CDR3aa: CAWSFGLLYEQYF
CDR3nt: TGTGCCTGGAGCTTTGGCCTCCTCTACGAGCAGTACTTC

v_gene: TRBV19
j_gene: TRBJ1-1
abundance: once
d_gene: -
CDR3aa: CASSLLRTTEAFF
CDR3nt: TGTGCCAGTAGTCTCCTCCGGACTACTGAAGCTTTCTTT

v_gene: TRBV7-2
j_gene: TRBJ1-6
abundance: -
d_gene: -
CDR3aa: CASSSQGRVNSPLHF
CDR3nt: TGTGCCAGCAGCTCCCAGGGACGGGTTAATTCACCCCTCCACTTT

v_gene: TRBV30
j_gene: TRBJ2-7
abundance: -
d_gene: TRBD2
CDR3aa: CAHRRAGGLFEQYF
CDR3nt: TGTGCCCATCGAAGGGCGGGGGGTTTGTTCGAGCAGTACTTC

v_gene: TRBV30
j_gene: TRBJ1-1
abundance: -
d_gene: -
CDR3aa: CAWSGTRPMNTEAFF
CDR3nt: TGTGCCTGGAGTGGTACGAGACCGATGAACACTGAAGCTTTCTTT

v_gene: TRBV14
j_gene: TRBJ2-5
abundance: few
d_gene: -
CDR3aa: CASSLGLETQYF
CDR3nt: TGTGCCAGCAGCCTCGGCTTAGAGACCCAGTACTTC

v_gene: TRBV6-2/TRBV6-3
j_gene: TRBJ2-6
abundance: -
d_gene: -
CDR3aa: CASSPGAGANVLTF
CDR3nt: TGTGCCAGCAGCCCAGGTGCTGGGGCCAACGTCCTGACTTTC

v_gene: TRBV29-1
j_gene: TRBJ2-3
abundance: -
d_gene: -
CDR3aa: CSGRGGADTQYF
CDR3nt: TGCAGCGGCCGGGGTGGGGCAGATACGCAGTATTTT

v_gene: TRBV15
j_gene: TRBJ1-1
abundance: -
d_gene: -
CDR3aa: CATSRDLAGVTEAFF
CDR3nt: TGTGCCACCAGCAGAGATCTGGCTGGGGTTACTGAAGCTTTCTTT

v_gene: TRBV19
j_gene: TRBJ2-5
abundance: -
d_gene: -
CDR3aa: CASTTPGAGTQYF
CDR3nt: TGTGCCAGTACCACCCCCGGAGCGGGGACCCAGTACTTC

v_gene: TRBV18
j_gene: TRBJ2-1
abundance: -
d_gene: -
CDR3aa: CASSPGKASSYNEQFF
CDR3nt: TGTGCCAGCTCACCGGGTAAGGCAAGCTCCTACAATGAGCAGTTCTTC

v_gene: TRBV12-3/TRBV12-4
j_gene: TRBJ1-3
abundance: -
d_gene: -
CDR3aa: CASSSGGLSGNTIYF
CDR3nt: TGTGCCAGCAGTTCCGGGGGGCTGTCTGGAAACACCATATATTTT

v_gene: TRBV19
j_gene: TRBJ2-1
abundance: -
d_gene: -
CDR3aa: CASSLLDRSSYNEQFF
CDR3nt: TGTGCCAGTAGTCTACTCGACAGAAGCTCCTACAATGAGCAGTTCTTC

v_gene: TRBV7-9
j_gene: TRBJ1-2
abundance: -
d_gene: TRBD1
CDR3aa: CASSRGTGRSNYGYTF
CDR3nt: TGTGCCAGCAGCAGGGGGACAGGGAGATCTAACTATGGCTACACCTTC

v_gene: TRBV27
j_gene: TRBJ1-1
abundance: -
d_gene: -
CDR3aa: CASSPPFPIGAAFF
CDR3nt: TGTGCCAGCAGTCCCCCGTTCCCAATCGGGGCAGCTTTCTTT

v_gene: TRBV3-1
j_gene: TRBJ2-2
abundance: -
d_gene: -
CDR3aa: CASSQGGRRSGELFF
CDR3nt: TGTGCCAGCAGCCAAGGTGGCCGCCGGAGCGGGGAGCTGTTTTTT

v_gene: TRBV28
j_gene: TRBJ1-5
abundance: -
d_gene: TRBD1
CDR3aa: CASSSGQGFNQPQHF
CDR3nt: TGTGCCAGCAGTTCGGGACAGGGGTTTAATCAGCCCCAGCATTTT

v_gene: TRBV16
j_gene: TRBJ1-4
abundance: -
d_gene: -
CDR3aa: CASSPLTITNEKLFF
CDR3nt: TGTGCCAGCAGCCCGTTGACAATCACTAATGAAAAACTGTTTTTT

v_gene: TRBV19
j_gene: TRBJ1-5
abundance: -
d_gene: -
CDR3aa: CASRKGFQPQHF
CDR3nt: TGTGCCAGTAGGAAGGGCTTTCAGCCCCAGCATTTT

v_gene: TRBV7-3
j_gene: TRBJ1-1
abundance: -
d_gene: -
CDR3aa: CASSPGLMNTEAFF
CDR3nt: TGTGCCAGCAGCCCAGGACTGATGAACACTGAAGCTTTCTTT

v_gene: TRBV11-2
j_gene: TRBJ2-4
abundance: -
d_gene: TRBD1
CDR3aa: CASSTNRGRGNIQYF
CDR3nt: TGTGCCAGCAGCACAAACAGGGGGCGCGGAAACATTCAGTACTTC

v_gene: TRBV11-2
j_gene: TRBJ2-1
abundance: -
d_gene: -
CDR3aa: CASTRGAPVGYNEQFF
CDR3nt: TGTGCCAGCACTCGGGGGGCGCCCGTAGGCTACAATGAGCAGTTCTTC

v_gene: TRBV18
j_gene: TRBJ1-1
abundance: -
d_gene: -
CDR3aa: CASSPRRQENTEAFF
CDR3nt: TGTGCCAGCTCACCTCGGAGACAGGAGAACACTGAAGCTTTCTTT

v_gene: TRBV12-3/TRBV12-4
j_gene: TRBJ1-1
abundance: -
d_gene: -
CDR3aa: CASSLGAGRIGTEAFF
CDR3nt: TGTGCCAGCAGCCTAGGGGCAGGGCGAATTGGCACTGAAGCTTTCTTT

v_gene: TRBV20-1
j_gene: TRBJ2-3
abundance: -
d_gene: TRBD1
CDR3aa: CSASPIPGRGWTDTQYF
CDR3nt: TGCAGTGCTAGCCCGATACCGGGCAGGGGGTGGACAGATACGCAGTATTTT

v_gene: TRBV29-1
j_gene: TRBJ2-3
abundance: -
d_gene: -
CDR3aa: CSVRKGGTDTQYF
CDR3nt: TGCAGCGTGAGGAAGGGGGGCACAGATACGCAGTATTTT

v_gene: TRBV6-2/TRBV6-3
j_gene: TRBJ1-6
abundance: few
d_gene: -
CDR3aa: CASSSTGDSPLHF
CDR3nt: TGTGCCAGCAGTTCGACAGGTGATTCACCCCTCCACTTT